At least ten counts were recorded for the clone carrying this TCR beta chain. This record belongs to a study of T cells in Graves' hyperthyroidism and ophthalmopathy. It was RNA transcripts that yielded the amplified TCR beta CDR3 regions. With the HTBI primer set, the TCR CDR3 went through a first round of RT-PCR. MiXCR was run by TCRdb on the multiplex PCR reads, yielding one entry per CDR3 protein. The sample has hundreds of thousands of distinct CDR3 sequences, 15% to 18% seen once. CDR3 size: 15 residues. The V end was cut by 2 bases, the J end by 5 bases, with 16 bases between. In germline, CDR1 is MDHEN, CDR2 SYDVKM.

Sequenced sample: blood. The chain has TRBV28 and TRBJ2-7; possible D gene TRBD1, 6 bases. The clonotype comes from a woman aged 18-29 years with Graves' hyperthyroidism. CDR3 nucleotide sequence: TGTGCCAGCAGTTTAGCCCAGAGAAGGGGGAACGAGCAGTACTTC. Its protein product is CASSLAQRRGNEQYF.